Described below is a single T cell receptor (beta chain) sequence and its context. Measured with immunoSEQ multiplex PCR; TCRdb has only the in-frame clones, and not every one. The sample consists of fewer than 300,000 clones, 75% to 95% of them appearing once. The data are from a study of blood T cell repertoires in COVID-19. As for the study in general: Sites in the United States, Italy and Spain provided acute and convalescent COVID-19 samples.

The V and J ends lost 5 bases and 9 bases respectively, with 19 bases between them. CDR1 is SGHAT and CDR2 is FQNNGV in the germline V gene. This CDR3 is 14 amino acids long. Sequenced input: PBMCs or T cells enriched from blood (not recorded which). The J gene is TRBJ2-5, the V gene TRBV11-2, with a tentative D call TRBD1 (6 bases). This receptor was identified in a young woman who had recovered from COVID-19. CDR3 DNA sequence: TGTGCCAGCAGCCCAGGGGCAGCCCACGGGGCCCAGTACTTC. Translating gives CASSPGAAHGAQYF.